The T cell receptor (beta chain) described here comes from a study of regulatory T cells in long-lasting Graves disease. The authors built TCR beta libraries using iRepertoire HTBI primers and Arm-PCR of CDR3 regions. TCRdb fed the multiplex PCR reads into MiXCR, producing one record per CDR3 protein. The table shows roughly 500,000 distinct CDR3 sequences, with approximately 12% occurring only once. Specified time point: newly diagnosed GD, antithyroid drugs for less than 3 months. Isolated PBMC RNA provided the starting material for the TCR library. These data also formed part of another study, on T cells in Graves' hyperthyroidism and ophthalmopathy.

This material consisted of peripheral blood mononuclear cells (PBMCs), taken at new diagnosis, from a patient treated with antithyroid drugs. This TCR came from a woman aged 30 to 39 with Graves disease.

The CDR3 sequence: CASSASLTEQFF. CDR3 DNA: TGCGCCAGCAGCGCCTCCCTGACTGAGCAGTTCTTC. This sequence joins TRBV5-1 and TRBJ2-1; D unresolved. V lost 4 bases, J lost 9 bases, and 11 bases lay in between. Germline V lookup: CDR1 SGHRS, CDR2 YFSETQ. CDR3 length: 12 residues.